This T cell receptor beta chain was observed in a study of CD8 T cells in Susac syndrome. Overall study findings and caveats: The study's TCR sequencing and HLA analysis covered a relatively small number of individuals, and the study acknowledged this.

Sequencing of TCR beta was performed on blood CD8+ T cells and on blood CD4+ T cells. Purification of the CD8+ and CD4+ T cells relied on negative isolation, and TEMRA cells underwent FACS enrichment. Roughly 0.45 to 1 ug RNA was reverse transcribed with random hexamers. It was immunoSEQ multiplex PCR that amplified TCR beta CDR3 across 54 Vbeta and 13 Jbeta. TCRdb reprocessed the immunoSEQ multiplex PCR reads with MiXCR, giving one entry per CDR3 protein. The data contain just over 300,000 distinct CDR3 sequences, about 91% of them seen just once; the ten biggest clones take up roughly 0.059%. This clonotype was seen a few times. Its antigen is as yet unknown. In germline, CDR1 is MNHEY, CDR2 SVGAGI. V lost 10 bases to trimming and J lost 6 bases; unmatched junction nucleotides: 12. CDR3 length equals 15 residues.

Sequenced input: CD4+ T cells from PBMCs. The sequence derives from a human donor with multiple sclerosis. V is TRBV6-5 and J is TRBJ2-4; TRBD2 aligns across 10 bases. The CDR3 loop reads CATRTPSSGRNIQYF. CDR3 nucleotide sequence: TGTGCCACCCGTACCCCCTCTAGCGGGAGAAACATTCAGTACTTC.